This T cell receptor (beta chain) was observed in a study of cytomegalovirus exposure and HLA in healthy donors. Findings of the study overall: There were reportedly fewer N-insertions in an Asian-associated ancestry cluster than the roughly 670-donor mean, in a later analysis. Presence/absence comparisons presumed near-even sequencing depth among donors.

The PCR employed 60 Vbeta primers together with 13 Jbeta primers. Only in-frame clones appear in the TCRdb table, and some are missing; sequencing was by immunoSEQ multiplex PCR. Of more than 85,000 clones listed, approximately 82% are singletons. Germline V lookup: CDR1 SGHTA, CDR2 FQGTGA. Trimming removed 5 bases from V and 7 bases from J; junction bases left unmatched: 26. The length of the CDR3 is 22 residues. To note about this clone: Its cognate antigen is unknown.

Sequences were obtained from PBMCs. The sequence was collected from a young woman in good health and CMV-seronegative. The rearrangement uses TRBV7-3 and TRBJ2-1, with TRBD2 identical over 13 bases. CDR3 coding DNA: TGTGCCAGCAGCCCGCAATTCCGCACTGGGACTAGCGGGGCGCCTACGGGAAATGAGCAGTTCTTC. Translating it yields CASSPQFRTGTSGAPTGNEQFF.